This T cell receptor beta chain originates from a study of control samples from healthy donors and cancer patients. TCRdb's table, derived via immunoSEQ multiplex PCR, lists solely in-frame clones and lacks some. The sample contains 130,000 or so clones, roughly 86% of which appear only once. With 1 base removed from V and 5 bases from J, the gap between germline ends came to 29 bases. The CDR3 extends over 20 amino acids. From germline, CDR1 is LGHDT and CDR2 YNNKEL (reference sequence). This rearrangement joins TRBV3-1 (or the pseudogene TRBV3-2) to TRBJ1-2; D perhaps matches TRBD1 (6 bases). This TCR was recovered from a man in his forties or fifties with head and neck cancer. The sequenced material came from PBMCs. The CDR3 DNA follows: TGTGCCAGCAGCCAAGGGTTTTTTCCGCCCATCCGGGACAACGGGTATGGCTACACCTTC. Protein sequence: CASSQGFFPPIRDNGYGYTF.